The clone carrying this TCR beta chain turned up a few times. These data belong to a study of control samples from healthy donors and cancer patients. V was cut by 3 bases and J by 5 bases, with 17 bases left in between. The length of the CDR3 is 16 residues. Per the germline V gene, CDR1 is SGHRS and CDR2 is YFSETQ. The assay was immunoSEQ multiplex PCR, and TCRdb's table has in-frame clones only and misses some. Of about 80,000 clones in the sample, roughly 86% were seen once. The specimen was blood. The TCR comes from a man aged 50-59 years in good health. This sequence joins TRBV5-1 and TRBJ2-2; D is perhaps TRBD1 (5 bases). The CDR3 DNA sequence: TGCGCCAGCAGCTACGAGTTACAGGCGAGAACCGGGGAGCTGTTTTTT. It codes for CASSYELQARTGELFF. Filled out from reference TRBV5-1 and TRBJ2-2, the complete variable domain reads KAGVTQTPRYLIKTRGQQVTLSCSPISGHRSVSWYQQTPGQGLQFLFEYFSETQRNKGNFPGRFSGRQFSNSRSEMNVSTLELGDSALYLCASSYELQARTGELFFGEGSRLTVL.